Sequencing of this T cell receptor beta chain was carried out in a study of blood T cell repertoires in COVID-19. About the research overall: Samples of COVID-19 (acute and convalescent) were obtained from the United States, Italy and Spain. The cDNA or gDNA used as material had been derived from T cells, B-cell-depleted T cells, or PBMCs.

Trimming removed 3 bases at V and 1 base at J, with 9 bases between. This CDR3 has 15 amino acids. Looked up from germline, CDR1 is MDHEN and CDR2 is SYDVKM. Participant ages covered roughly 18 to 89 years across 20 to 25 US areas. The study assigned cohorts using participant-reported clinical history. Sequencing used immunoSEQ multiplex PCR; TCRdb keeps in-frame clones, though not all of them. The sample has 300,000 to 350,000 clones; under 90% are singletons. The chain joins TRBV28 to TRBJ1-4; tentative D call: TRBD1 (5 bases). Specimen: PBMCs or T cells enriched from blood (not recorded which). The source of this sequence is a woman aged 30 to 39 who had recovered from COVID-19. For the CDR3, the DNA is TGTGCCAGCAGTTTCGGGGGGGTAACTAATGAAAAACTGTTTTTT. Its protein is CASSFGGVTNEKLFF.